The 2 T cell receptor beta chains given below trace back to one sample, sequenced in a study of identical twins. TCRdb itself ran the 5' RACE reads through MiXCR, one entry per CDR3 protein. Of some 500,000 distinct CDR3 sequences listed, approximately 10% were seen once; the top ten hold around 3.1%. The same specimen was also included in a second study, on yellow fever vaccine responses in identical twins.

Sequenced input: PBMCs. Receptor source: a young woman in good health.

CDR3 region: CASSQAHPSSYEQYF. DNA for the CDR3: TGCGCCAGCAGCCAAGCTCACCCGAGCTCCTACGAGCAGTACTTC. The V and J genes are TRBV4-1 and TRBJ2-7; D remains ambiguous. The V gene lost 1 base and the J gene lost 0 bases, with 10 bases spanning the gap. Germline V CDR1 and CDR2: MGHRA, YSYEKL. The CDR3 spans 15 residues.

There are many counts of this clonotype. The chain is built from TRBV5-1 and TRBJ2-1; D gene unclear. The CDR3 spans 14 residues. With 0 bases removed from V and 6 bases from J, the gap between germline ends came to 10 bases. The V gene's germline CDR1 is SGHRS and CDR2 YFSETQ. As DNA, the CDR3 is TGCGCCAGCAGCTTGGTGGTATCCCCCAATGAGCAGTTCTTC. This translates into CASSLVVSPNEQFF.